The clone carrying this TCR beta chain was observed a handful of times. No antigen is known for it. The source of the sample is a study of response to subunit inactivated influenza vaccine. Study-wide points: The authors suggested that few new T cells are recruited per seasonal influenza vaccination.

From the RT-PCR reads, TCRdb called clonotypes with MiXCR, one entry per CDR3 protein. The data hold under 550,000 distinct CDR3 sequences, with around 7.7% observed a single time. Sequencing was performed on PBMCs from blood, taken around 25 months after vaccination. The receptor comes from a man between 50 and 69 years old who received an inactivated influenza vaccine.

DNA for the CDR3: TGTGCCAGCAGCTTAGAGCTGTTGCCCTACGAGCAGTACTTC. Its protein is CASSLELLPYEQYF. The V call is TRBV11-2, the J call TRBJ2-7; no reliable D call. V was pared by 0 bases and J by 2 bases, with 8 bases between. The CDR3 has 14 residues. CDR1 is SGHAT, CDR2 FQNNGV, per germline.